The 7 T cell receptor beta chains below come from one sample, sequenced in a study of cytomegalovirus exposure and HLA in healthy donors. PCR used 60 Vbeta primers and 13 Jbeta primers. Some clones are missing from TCRdb's copy, which holds only in-frame ones; the method was immunoSEQ multiplex PCR. The sample includes about 130,000 clones, approximately 84% of them seen just once. The material sequenced was PBMCs. All receptors derive from a boy aged 2-9 years in good health and CMV-seronegative.

This clone was picked up one time. The V call is TRBV2, the J call TRBJ1-5; weak D call: TRBD1 (6 bases). The CDR3 spans 14 residues. The germline CDR1 and CDR2 sequences are SNHLY and FYNNEI. V was trimmed by 6 bases and J by 3 bases, leaving 12 bases between them. CDR3 sequence (DNA): TGTGCCAGCAGCTCCGGACAGACCAATCAGCCCCAGCATTTT. As protein: CASSSGQTNQPQHF.

V is TRBV10-1 and J is TRBJ2-5; maybe TRBD2 (6 bases). CDR3 length equals 13 residues. Germline CDR1 and CDR2: WNHNN and SYGVQD (reference sequence). The ends were cut back, 8 bases at V and 5 bases at J, with 15 bases in the middle. This chain's CDR3 is CASRRAPGETQYF. DNA for the CDR3: TGCGCCAGCCGGAGGGCCCCGGGGGAGACCCAGTACTTC.

V is TRBV12-2 and J is TRBJ2-7; TRBD1 is taken as the D call from the table, unchecked against the DNA. TRBV12-2 is noted as a pseudogene. The CDR3 runs to 18 residues. The CDR3 here is CASRLIAGEQGDSYEQYV. For the CDR3, the DNA is TGTGCAAGTCGCTTAATCGCAGGCGAACAGGGTGATTCCTACGAGCAGTACGTC.

The chain links TRBV14 to TRBJ2-6; 10 bases line up with TRBD2. CDR1 and CDR2 (germline): SGHDN, FVKESK. After removal of 3 bases from V and 0 bases from J, the junction contained 2 bases not matched to a gene. CDR3 length equals 17 residues. The CDR3 region has the DNA TGTGCCAGCAGCCACAGCGGGAGGGCCTCTGGGGCCAACGTCCTGACTTTC. It encodes CASSHSGRASGANVLTF.

This sequence joins TRBV5-4 and TRBJ1-2, with D tentatively TRBD1 (6 bases). The V end lost 0 bases, the J end lost 3 bases, and 9 bases lay between the germline ends. The V gene's germline CDR1 is SGHNT and CDR2 YYREEE (reference sequence). The length of the CDR3 is 14 residues. CDR3 nucleotide sequence: TGTGCCAGCAGCTTGGGGGGGCCGGACTATGGCTACACCTTC. Amino acid sequence: CASSLGGPDYGYTF.

This clone has just one count. The chain has TRBV25-1 and TRBJ2-7; the match to TRBD1 covers 7 bases. Trimming cost V 6 bases and J 3 bases; bases outside gene matches: 5. CDR3 length: 13 residues. The germline V gene encodes CDR1 MGHDK and CDR2 SYGVNS. The CDR3 spells CASRITGDYEQYF. The CDR3 coding sequence is TGTGCCAGCAGGATCACAGGGGACTACGAGCAGTACTTC.

The CDR3 bases are TGTGCCAGCACCCAAGGGACAGGGGCGTACAATGAGCAGTTCTTC. It translates to CASTQGTGAYNEQFF. The V gene is TRBV27, the J gene TRBJ2-1, with TRBD1 matching 10 bases. Looked up from germline, CDR1 is MNHEY and CDR2 is SMNVEV (reference sequence). CDR3 length equals 15 residues. With V trimmed by 7 bases and J by 4 bases, 7 bases remained unmatched.